Listed here is a single T cell receptor (beta chain). TCRdb re-called the 5' RACE reads; every CDR3 protein appears as one record, without DNA. The table lists 550,000 to 600,000 distinct CDR3 sequences. The sample originates from a study of T cells expressing NK-cell markers. Per the germline V gene, CDR1 is SGHRS and CDR2 is YFSETQ. The CDR3 is made up of 12 amino acids. V usage is TRBV5-1 and J usage is TRBJ1-2. Sequenced material: blood T cells: a sorted CD56 or NKG2C T cell subset, CD4+ or CD8+ T cells, or bulk PBMC T cells (not recorded which). The sequence was obtained from a man between 18 and 35 years old in good health. CDR3 sequence: CASSLELGGYTF.